These 18 T cell receptor beta chains originate from one sample sequenced in a study of T cell clones after liver transplantation. Using immunoSEQ multiplex PCR, the repertoire was profiled, and TCRdb retains in-frame clones only, with some absent. The sample yields 85,000 to 130,000 clones, 82% seen once. The sample was CD4+ T cells from blood, taken before liver transplant. The receptors here all came from a human donor who received a liver transplant.

This chain uses TRBV7-3 with TRBJ2-1; TRBD1 aligns across 10 bases. J was trimmed by 8 bases and V by 2 bases; bases with no gene match: 6. The germline gives CDR1 SGHTA, CDR2 FQGTGA. This CDR3 has 15 residues. The CDR3 region is CASSLFVGQGHEQFF. The CDR3 bases are TGTGCCAGCAGCTTATTTGTGGGACAGGGGCATGAGCAGTTCTTC.

The J gene is TRBJ1-1, the V gene TRBV6-1; the D is unclear. Trimming stripped 4 bases from V and 4 bases from J, with 13 bases between. This CDR3 is built from 14 residues. In germline, CDR1 is MNHNS, CDR2 SASEGT. CDR3 protein: CASSVSVSGTEAFF. CDR3 DNA: TGTGCCAGCAGTGTGTCGGTCTCGGGCACTGAAGCTTTCTTT.

Worth noting for this clone: The junction departs from germline at one end; a sequencing error may be responsible. The chain combines TRBV6-5 with TRBJ2-1, with 8 bases matching TRBD1. This CDR3 has 15 residues. Per the germline V gene, CDR1 is MNHEY and CDR2 is SVGAGI. The CDR3 sequence: CASSNKGDRGLRAIF. Written as DNA, the CDR3 is TGTGCCAGCAGTAATAAGGGAGACAGGGGCCTAAGGGCGATCTTC.

This chain uses TRBV7-9 with TRBJ2-5; D is undetermined. V lost 1 base, J lost 0 bases, and 9 bases lay in between. The germline gives CDR1 SEHNR, CDR2 FQNEAQ (reference sequence). This CDR3 spans 15 amino acids. The CDR3 nucleotides are TGTGCCAGCAGCTTAGGGGTAGGCAACCAAGAGACCCAGTACTTC. This sequence encodes CASSLGVGNQETQYF.

V and J are TRBV2 and TRBJ1-5; D unresolved. The V end lost 8 bases, the J end lost 0 bases, and 8 bases lay between the germline ends. The CDR3 has 13 amino acids. Germline-derived CDR1 and CDR2 are SNHLY and FYNNEI. CDR3 residues: CASGSVSNQPQHF. The CDR3 coding sequence is TGTGCCAGCGGTTCCGTTAGCAATCAGCCCCAGCATTTT.

The chain is built from TRBV14 and TRBJ1-1, with D perhaps TRBD1 (6 bases). Trimming removed 2 bases from V and 11 bases from J, with 15 bases in between. The germline V gene encodes CDR1 SGHDN and CDR2 FVKESK. The CDR3 length is 13 residues. This chain's CDR3 is CASSQRGGAGAFF. CDR3 bases: TGTGCCAGCAGCCAACGCGGGGGCGCTGGGGCTTTCTTT. Using reference TRBV14 and TRBJ1-1 for the parts outside the CDR3, the full variable domain is EAGVTQFPSHSVIEKGQTVTLRCDPISGHDNLYWYRRVMGKEIKFLLHFVKESKQDESGMPNNRFLAERTGGTYSTLKVQPAELEDSGVYFCASSQRGGAGAFFGQGTRLTVV.

The chain joins TRBV19 to TRBJ1-1; no reliable D call. This CDR3 is 11 amino acids long. Per the germline V gene, CDR1 is LNHDA and CDR2 is SQIVND (reference sequence). Trimming took off 7 bases at V and 0 bases at J, with 3 bases between the two ends. CDR3 region: CASTMNTEAFF. The CDR3 bases are TGTGCCAGTACGATGAACACTGAAGCTTTCTTT.

This chain joins TRBV19 and TRBJ2-1; TRBD2 agrees at 7 bases. CDR1 and CDR2 (germline): LNHDA, SQIVND (reference sequence). The CDR3 consists of 11 residues. V was pared by 5 bases and J by 9 bases, with 1 base of the junction left unmatched. The CDR3 region is CASSSGGEQFF. As DNA, the CDR3 is TGTGCCAGTAGTTCGGGGGGTGAGCAGTTCTTC.

This clone came up a few times. The chain has TRBV25-1 and TRBJ2-3, with D perhaps TRBD1 (6 bases). V lost 4 bases to trimming and J lost 3 bases, with 11 bases between them. The CDR3 contains 14 residues. Germline V gives CDR1 MGHDK, CDR2 SYGVNS. The CDR3 is CASSVDRWTDTQYF. As DNA, the CDR3 is TGTGCCAGCAGTGTTGACAGGTGGACAGATACGCAGTATTTT.

V gene TRBV28 combines with J gene TRBJ1-2; D is uncertain. Germline V gives CDR1 MDHEN, CDR2 SYDVKM. V lost 5 bases to trimming and J lost 4 bases, with 5 bases between them. The length of the CDR3 is 11 residues. The CDR3 bases are TGTGCCAGCAGTCCTTTCTATGGCTACACCTTC. Translating it yields CASSPFYGYTF.

This chain joins TRBV5-1 and TRBJ1-3, with D uncertain. CDR3 length equals 14 residues. V was clipped by 0 bases and J by 0 bases, with 4 bases between them. CDR1 is SGHRS and CDR2 is YFSETQ in the germline V gene. CDR3 nucleotide sequence: TGCGCCAGCAGCTTGGGGGTCTCTGGAAACACCATATATTTT. It specifies CASSLGVSGNTIYF.

This clone was detected a few times. This sample includes further DNA sequences coding for the same CDR3. The chain couples TRBV5-4 to TRBJ1-4, with D possibly TRBD1 on 5 matching bases. The CDR3 consists of 13 residues. Trimming removed 4 bases at V and 8 bases at J, with 12 bases between. Germline-derived CDR1 and CDR2 are SGHNT and YYREEE (reference sequence). The CDR3 region is CASSLGRDEKLFF. In nucleotides, the CDR3 is TGTGCCAGCAGCCTCGGGCGGGACGAAAAACTGTTTTTT.

The chain is built from TRBV7-2 and TRBJ1-4; D may be TRBD1 (6 bases). The V end lost 1 base, the J end lost 7 bases, and 13 bases lay between the germline ends. The germline V gene encodes CDR1 SGHTA and CDR2 FQGNSA. This CDR3 contains 15 residues. CDR3 in amino acids: CASSLEGGGSEKLFF. The CDR3 bases are TGTGCCAGCAGCTTAGAGGGGGGAGGTAGTGAAAAACTGTTTTTT.

The chain joins TRBV5-1 to TRBJ1-4, with TRBD1 as a possible D gene (6 bases). The germline gives CDR1 SGHRS, CDR2 YFSETQ. This CDR3 region has 14 residues. V was trimmed by 0 bases and J by 6 bases, leaving 9 bases between them. CDR3: CASSLGQVDEKLFF. Written as DNA, the CDR3 is TGCGCCAGCAGCTTGGGACAGGTGGATGAAAAACTGTTTTTT.

In this sample, this clone turned up once. This chain connects TRBV18 to TRBJ1-5; the D gene is possibly TRBD1 (5 bases). This CDR3 contains 13 residues. Germline assignment: CDR1 KGHSH and CDR2 LQKENI. Trimming pared 0 bases from V and 5 bases from J, leaving 5 bases between. In nucleotides, the CDR3 is TGTGCCAGCTCACCACCAGGGGATCAGCCCCAGCATTTT. Its translation is CASSPPGDQPQHF. Looking up the rest from reference TRBV18 and TRBJ1-5 gives the full variable domain: NAGVMQNPRHLVRRRGQEARLRCSPMKGHSHVYWYRQLPEEGLKFMVYLQKENIIDESGMPKERFSAEFPKEGPSILRIQQVVRGDSAAYFCASSPPGDQPQHFGDGTRLSIL.

The chain employs TRBV2 and TRBJ2-5, with TRBD2 matching 9 bases. The CDR3 loop spans 14 amino acids. After removal of 6 bases from V and 2 bases from J, the junction contained 4 bases not matched to a gene. Looked up from germline, CDR1 is SNHLY and CDR2 is FYNNEI. DNA of the CDR3: TGTGCCAGCAGCAGACTAGCGGTACAAGAGACCCAGTACTTC. It translates to CASSRLAVQETQYF.

This clone was found once. This chain uses TRBV6-5 with TRBJ1-1; D gene unclear. The germline CDR1 and CDR2 sequences are MNHEY and SVGAGI. V was cut by 5 bases and J by 1 base, with 8 bases left in between. This CDR3 comprises 13 residues. The CDR3 DNA reads TGTGCCAGCAGTCGGCGGAAGAACACTGAAGCTTTCTTT. Its protein is CASSRRKNTEAFF.

CDR3 in DNA: TGTGCCAGCAGCTCCAGGACAGTGGGTGAAAAACTGTTTTTT. Amino acids: CASSSRTVGEKLFF. The V call is TRBV7-9, the J call TRBJ1-4; possibly TRBD1 for D (6 bases). CDR1 is SEHNR and CDR2 is FQNEAQ in the germline V gene (reference sequence). The V end lost 4 bases, the J end lost 7 bases, and 13 bases lay between the germline ends. The CDR3 has 14 residues.